Reported below is one TCR beta chain. The target antigen is unknown. TCRdb reprocessed the 5' RACE reads and keeps a single row for each CDR3 protein, giving no DNA. Its clone listing holds a few hundred thousand distinct CDR3 sequences. Germline CDR1 is SGHRS and CDR2 is YFSETQ. This CDR3 has 18 amino acids. This specimen belongs to a study of monozygotic twins with inflammatory bowel disease. Study observations and caveats: Researchers were unable to tell different T cell subtypes apart.

This receptor was obtained from a human donor with ulcerative colitis or Crohn's disease, or a healthy co-twin of an affected twin (not recorded which). The V gene is TRBV5-1, the J gene TRBJ2-1; TCRdb's assignment of TRBD2 cannot be checked, as there is no DNA. The sequenced sample was blood. This chain's CDR3 is CASSLGVLGALSYNEQFF.